The clone carrying this T cell receptor beta chain was observed once. Profiled with immunoSEQ multiplex PCR; TCRdb holds only in-frame clones, not every one. The sample shows approximately 320,000 clones, approximately 86% of them seen only once. CDR1 is SGHAT and CDR2 is FQNNGV in the germline V gene. This CDR3 is built from 15 residues. Trimming removed 5 bases from V and 6 bases from J, with 17 bases in between. The data derive from a study of blood T cell repertoires in COVID-19. Across the whole study: The United States, Italy and Spain provided the acute and convalescent COVID-19 samples.

Sequenced sample: PBMCs or T cells enriched from blood (not recorded which). The TCR sequence derives from a woman aged 18 to 35 who had recovered from COVID-19. The chain has TRBV11-2 and TRBJ1-5; a possible D gene is TRBD1 (6 bases). CDR3 sequence: CASSLQGRVGQPQHF. Here the CDR3 DNA reads TGTGCCAGCAGCCTCCAGGGGAGGGTCGGTCAGCCCCAGCATTTT. The entire variable domain, with the rest obtained from reference TRBV11-2 and TRBJ1-5, is as follows: EAGVAQSPRYKIIEKRQSVAFWCNPISGHATLYWYQQILGQGPKLLIQFQNNGVVDDSQLPKDRFSAERLKGVDSTLKIQPAKLEDSAVYLCASSLQGRVGQPQHFGDGTRLSIL.